The T cell receptor beta chain under discussion was sequenced for a study of T cells in Graves' hyperthyroidism and ophthalmopathy. This clonotype was found a few times. The germline V and J ends were trimmed by 4 bases and 0 bases, with 22 bases remaining between them. The CDR3 runs 18 residues. The germline V gene encodes CDR1 LGHNA and CDR2 YSLEER. Newly diagnosed hyperthyroidism, duration under 2 months, in patients aged 18 to 65. Blood sampling occurred at first hyperthyroidism diagnosis, ahead of any ophthalmopathy symptoms. Each 10 ml fresh peripheral blood draw supplied the PBMCs. RNA transcripts served as the template for amplifying TCR beta CDR3 regions. HTBI primers were the set used in a first-round RT-PCR of the TCR CDR3. TCRdb recomputed calls from the multiplex PCR reads with MiXCR, one row per CDR3 protein. The sample includes roughly 290,000 distinct CDR3 sequences, roughly 15% of them seen just once.

This receptor was identified in a woman aged 30 to 39 with Graves' hyperthyroidism that later progressed to Graves' ophthalmopathy. Sequencing input: blood. The chain joins TRBV4-3 to TRBJ2-7; D possibly corresponds to TRBD2 (6 bases). In DNA form, the CDR3 reads TGCGCCAGCAGCCGGGCGCGGGGCGGTGACACCCTCTCCTACGAGCAGTACTTC. This sequence encodes CASSRARGGDTLSYEQYF.